The 28 T cell receptor beta chains below were found in one sample sequenced in a study of T cells in Graves' hyperthyroidism and ophthalmopathy. RNA transcripts served as the template for amplifying TCR beta CDR3 regions. TCR CDR3 regions were first amplified by RT-PCR with HTBI primers. TCRdb ran MiXCR on the multiplex PCR reads and lists one entry per CDR3 protein. The sample comprises around 600,000 distinct CDR3 sequences, over 40% of which are singletons, and less than 9% rests with the top ten. Sequencing input: peripheral blood or thyroid tissue (not recorded which). These receptors all come from an adult man with Graves' disease, either hyperthyroidism or ophthalmopathy (not recorded which).

This clonotype was observed a handful of times. This sequence joins TRBV7-8 and TRBJ1-4; D not resolved. V dropped 1 base and J dropped 8 bases, with 17 bases sitting between them. Germline-derived CDR1 and CDR2 are SGHVS and FQNEAQ. The CDR3 runs to 16 residues. Here the CDR3 reads CASSLDHESRNEKLFF. The CDR3 coding sequence is TGTGCCAGCAGCTTAGATCATGAGAGTAGGAACGAAAAACTGTTTTTT. Looking up the rest from reference TRBV7-8 and TRBJ1-4 gives the full variable domain: GAGVSQSPRYKVAKRGQDVALRCDPISGHVSLFWYQQALGQGPEFLTYFQNEAQLDKSGLPSDRFFAERPEGSVSTLKIQRTQQEDSAVYLCASSLDHESRNEKLFFGSGTQLSVL.

The CDR3 region is CASSQGGGSRTETQYF. The CDR3 DNA sequence: TGCGCCAGCAGCCAAGGGGGGGGGAGTAGAACCGAGACCCAGTACTTC. The genes are TRBV4-1 and TRBJ2-5, with 7 positions matching TRBD2. Losses at the gene ends were 1 base for V and 5 bases for J; bases not matched to a gene: 10. CDR1 is MGHRA and CDR2 is YSYEKL in the germline V gene. The length of the CDR3 is 16 residues.

V and J are TRBV25-1 and TRBJ2-7, with TRBD1 matching 8 bases. The CDR3 length is 14 residues. Per germline, CDR1 MGHDK and CDR2 SYGVNS. The CDR3 coding sequence is TGTGCTAGATCTTCGACAGGGGTTGTGTGGGAGCAGTACTTC. Amino acid sequence: CARSSTGVVWEQYF.

CDR3 coding DNA: TGTGCCATCAGAGAAGGACAGACCACTGAAGCTTTCTTT. It codes for CAIREGQTTEAFF. V and J are TRBV10-3 and TRBJ1-1, with a weak D call TRBD1 (6 bases). CDR3 length equals 13 residues. The germline CDR1 and CDR2 sequences are ENHRY and SYGVKD. V was cut by 6 bases and J by 4 bases, with 12 bases left in between.

The chain employs TRBV11-2 and TRBJ1-3; TRBD1 is a possible D gene (6 bases). The germline V and J ends were trimmed by 5 bases and 11 bases, with 28 bases remaining between them. In germline, CDR1 is SGHAT, CDR2 FQNNGV. The CDR3 covers 17 residues. CDR3 sequence reads: CASSPLDRLGASDAIYF. The CDR3 DNA is TGTGCCAGCAGCCCTCTCGACAGGTTGGGGGCTTCAGACGCCATATATTTT.

This chain connects TRBV2 to TRBJ1-6; TRBD1 matches 9 bases. The V segment lost 1 base and the J segment 2 bases; nucleotides outside the gene matches: 0. CDR1 is SNHLY and CDR2 is FYNNEI in the germline V gene. The CDR3 contains 16 residues. The CDR3 DNA is TGTGCCAGCAGTGAAGGGACAGGGGCCTATAATTCACCCCTCCACTTT. Residues: CASSEGTGAYNSPLHF.

The chain uses TRBV29-1 and TRBJ1-2; no clear D gene. CDR1 and CDR2 from the germline V gene are SQVTM and ANQGSEA. The CDR3 runs 11 residues. The germline V and J ends were trimmed by 8 bases and 2 bases, with 9 bases remaining between them. CDR3 loop: CSMDGNYGYTF. The CDR3 DNA is TGCAGCATGGACGGAAACTATGGCTACACCTTC. Full variable domain (outside the CDR3, taken from reference TRBV29-1 and TRBJ1-2): SAVISQKPSRDICQRGTSLTIQCQVDSQVTMMFWYRQQPGQSLTLIATANQGSEATYESGFVIDKFPISRPNLTFSTLTVSNMSPEDSSIYLCSMDGNYGYTFGSGTRLTVV.

This chain joins TRBV19 and TRBJ1-5; D ambiguous. From germline, CDR1 is LNHDA and CDR2 SQIVND (reference sequence). The CDR3 spans 17 residues. V was pared by 1 base and J by 1 base, with 14 bases between. The CDR3 region has the DNA TGTGCCAGTAGTATAGCAGCGGTTGAATTAAGCAATCAGCCCCAGCATTTT. It is translated as CASSIAAVELSNQPQHF.

The V call is TRBV7-6, the J call TRBJ2-7; 8 positions match TRBD1. Germline V gene sequence: CDR1 SGHVS, CDR2 FNYEAQ. The CDR3 loop spans 16 amino acids. V lost 1 base to trimming and J lost 1 base; unmatched junction nucleotides: 6. The CDR3 nucleotides read TGTGCCAGCAGCTTAGGTCGAGACAGGGGTTCCTACGAGCAGTACTTC. It is translated as CASSLGRDRGSYEQYF.

The V and J genes are TRBV19 and TRBJ1-2; perhaps TRBD1 as D (6 bases). The ends were cut back, 11 bases at V and 3 bases at J, with 16 bases in the middle. The CDR3 runs 13 residues. In germline, CDR1 is LNHDA, CDR2 SQIVND (reference sequence). The CDR3 here is CAWSSGQHYGYTF. In DNA, the CDR3 is TGTGCCTGGAGTAGCGGACAGCACTATGGCTACACCTTC.

V gene TRBV7-9 combines with J gene TRBJ1-5; TRBD1 might be the D (5 bases). Germline V gene data show CDR1 as SEHNR and CDR2 as FQNEAQ (reference sequence). CDR3 length: 15 amino acids. V was pared by 3 bases and J by 6 bases, with 15 bases between. The CDR3 reads CASSFRGGTGQPQHF. CDR3 sequence (DNA): TGTGCCAGCAGCTTCCGGGGGGGAACTGGTCAGCCCCAGCATTTT.

This clonotype was counted ten times or more. V and J are TRBV7-9 and TRBJ2-7; D is perhaps TRBD2 (6 bases). CDR3 length: 16 residues. V lost 2 bases to trimming and J lost 5 bases, with 19 bases between them. Germline V lookup: CDR1 SEHNR, CDR2 FQNEAQ (reference sequence). The CDR3 loop is CASSLSGGARAHEQYF. The CDR3 nucleotides read TGTGCCAGCAGCTTAAGCGGCGGGGCGCGTGCCCACGAGCAGTACTTC.

The rearrangement joins TRBV7-9 to TRBJ1-2; 12 bases are shared with TRBD1. The J segment lost 8 bases and the V segment lost 3 bases, leaving 4 bases of the junction unmatched. Germline values: CDR1 SEHNR, CDR2 FQNEAQ (reference sequence). This CDR3 has 14 amino acids. The CDR3 loop is CASSFRDRGLGYTF. Written as DNA, the CDR3 is TGTGCCAGCAGCTTCCGGGACAGGGGGCTGGGCTACACCTTC.

There are a few counts of this clonotype. This chain links TRBV9 with TRBJ1-1, with no clear D. CDR1 SGDLS and CDR2 YYNGEE come from the germline V gene. There are 13 residues in the CDR3. Trimming left V 3 bases short and J 2 bases short, with 8 bases between. This CDR3 reads CASSADFNTEAFF. CDR3 in DNA: TGTGCCAGCAGCGCCGACTTTAACACTGAAGCTTTCTTT.

This clonotype came up many times. The chain has TRBV10-2 and TRBJ2-7; maybe TRBD2 (6 bases). The ends were cut back, 6 bases at V and 2 bases at J, with 14 bases in the middle. Germline CDR1 WSHSY, CDR2 SAAADI. The CDR3 loop spans 14 amino acids. CDR3 in amino acids: CASRTSFGAYEQYF. DNA for the CDR3: TGCGCCAGCAGGACTAGTTTTGGGGCCTACGAGCAGTACTTC.

There are a few counts of this clonotype. This sequence joins TRBV7-6 and TRBJ1-5, with 7 bases fitting TRBD1. The CDR3 contains 17 residues. The V gene end was trimmed by 5 bases and the J gene end by 3 bases; junction bases not matched to a gene: 13. CDR1 and CDR2 from the germline V gene are SGHVS and FNYEAQ. DNA for the CDR3: TGTGCCAGCAGCAAATCATCCGGGACAGTATTCAATCAGCCCCAGCATTTT. Translating gives CASSKSSGTVFNQPQHF. The whole variable domain, remainder taken from reference TRBV7-6 and TRBJ1-5, is GAGVSQSPRYKVTKRGQDVALRCDPISGHVSLYWYRQALGQGPEFLTYFNYEAQQDKSGLPNDRFSAERPEGSISTLTIQRTEQRDSAMYRCASSKSSGTVFNQPQHFGDGTRLSIL.

CDR3 bases: TGTGCCAGCAGCTTAGGGGAGTCCTCTAATGAAAAACTGTTTTTT. Its protein product is CASSLGESSNEKLFF. The rearrangement joins TRBV7-2 to TRBJ1-4; D ambiguous. Germline CDR1 SGHTA, CDR2 FQGNSA. The V end was cut by 1 base, the J end by 3 bases, with 9 bases between. This CDR3 has 15 residues.

The chain uses TRBV19 and TRBJ1-1; 9 nucleotides match TRBD1. The J segment lost 3 bases and the V segment lost 3 bases, leaving 8 bases of the junction unmatched. CDR1 LNHDA and CDR2 SQIVND come from the germline V gene (reference sequence). This CDR3 has 16 residues. CDR3 sequence reads: CASSMLTGQGYTEAFF. CDR3 in DNA: TGTGCCAGTAGTATGCTAACGGGACAGGGTTACACTGAAGCTTTCTTT.

J is TRBJ1-6 and V is TRBV10-3, with TRBD1 matching over 7 bases. V lost 10 bases, J lost 7 bases, and 10 bases stayed unmatched. This CDR3 region has 14 residues. CDR1 is ENHRY, CDR2 SYGVKD, per germline. The CDR3: CANRDRIANSPLHF. Written as DNA, the CDR3 is TGTGCCAACCGGGACAGAATAGCGAATTCACCCCTCCACTTT.

The V and J genes are TRBV28 and TRBJ1-2; D ambiguous. Trimming stripped 2 bases from V and 6 bases from J, with 7 bases between. Germline CDR1 is MDHEN and CDR2 is SYDVKM. CDR3 length: 12 amino acids. The CDR3 protein is CASSLSSHGYTF. The DNA of the CDR3 is TGTGCCAGCAGTTTAAGTAGCCATGGCTACACCTTC.

This chain uses TRBV5-1 with TRBJ2-7, with D possibly matching TRBD1 (6 bases). Per the germline V gene, CDR1 is SGHRS and CDR2 is YFSETQ. V was cut by 0 bases and J by 5 bases, with 18 bases left in between. The CDR3 consists of 16 residues. The CDR3 loop is CASSLGAGTMVDEQYF. The CDR3 DNA reads as TGCGCCAGCAGCTTGGGAGCCGGGACAATGGTTGACGAGCAGTACTTC.

This clonotype was counted at least ten times. The chain recombines TRBV7-8 with TRBJ1-6; the match to TRBD1 covers 10 bases. V was pared by 1 base and J by 8 bases, with 2 bases of the junction left unmatched. Looked up from germline, CDR1 is SGHVS and CDR2 is FQNEAQ. The CDR3 length is 15 residues. CDR3 sequence (DNA): TGTGCCAGCAGCTTAGATGGGACAGGGGATTCACCCCTCCACTTT. It yields the protein CASSLDGTGDSPLHF.

This clonotype was detected only once. J is TRBJ1-5 and V is TRBV7-9, with D perhaps TRBD1 (6 bases). Germline CDR1 is SEHNR and CDR2 is FQNEAQ (reference sequence). The CDR3 totals 15 residues. V was clipped by 1 base and J by 5 bases, with 12 bases between them. CDR3 nucleotide sequence: TGTGCCAGCAGCTTAGAGGAGGCAGGGGATCAGCCCCAGCATTTT. This gives the protein CASSLEEAGDQPQHF.

This clonotype was detected many times. The chain has TRBV14 and TRBJ2-5; maybe TRBD1 (5 bases). There are 14 residues in the CDR3. Trimming pared 1 base from V and 5 bases from J, leaving 11 bases between. From germline, CDR1 is SGHDN and CDR2 FVKESK. The CDR3, as DNA: TGTGCCAGCAGCCAAGTTCAGGGCGCGGAGACCCAGTACTTC. Translating gives CASSQVQGAETQYF.

A few counts support this clonotype. The chain has TRBV5-1 and TRBJ2-7; 7 bases align to TRBD1. Germline CDR1 is SGHRS and CDR2 is YFSETQ. Trimming at V came to 5 bases and at J to 5 bases, leaving 7 bases not matched to a gene. The CDR3 is 13 residues long. The CDR3 region has the DNA TGCGCCAGCAGTTACCGGGACAGTCACGAGCAGTACTTC. Its translation: CASSYRDSHEQYF.

This clonotype was observed at least ten times. The rearrangement joins TRBV7-8 to TRBJ1-2; unclear D gene. V lost 4 bases, J lost 0 bases, and 3 bases lay in between. Per the germline V gene, CDR1 is SGHVS and CDR2 is FQNEAQ. This CDR3 contains 12 residues. In DNA form, the CDR3 reads TGTGCCAGCAGCTATTCTAACTATGGCTACACCTTC. This translates into CASSYSNYGYTF.

A remark on this clonotype: A much larger clone lies a single base off, so this may be a read error. V is TRBV20-1 and J is TRBJ1-1; 8 bases fit TRBD1. This CDR3 is 13 amino acids long. Germline V gives CDR1 DFQATT, CDR2 SNEGSKA (reference sequence). V lost 5 bases to trimming and J lost 0 bases; unmatched junction nucleotides: 2. The CDR3 protein is CSARGQVNTEAFF. CDR3 nucleotides: TGCAGTGCTCGGGGACAGGTGAACACTGAAGCTTTCTTT.

This clonotype showed up just a few times. A much larger clone lies a single base off, so this may be a read error. The conserved closing phenylalanine or tryptophan is absent in this CDR3, likely reflecting a read error. The genes are TRBV15 and TRBJ1-2; 11 nucleotides agree with TRBD1. The CDR3 has 17 residues. Germline loops: CDR1 LNHNV, CDR2 YYDKDF (reference sequence). Trimming removed 4 bases from V and 2 bases from J; junction bases left unmatched: 9. DNA of the CDR3: TGTGCCACCAGCACAGCCCGCGGACAGGGGGCCAACTATGGCTACACCCTC. Translated, it gives CATSTARGQGANYGYTL.